The T cell receptor (beta chain) under discussion was sequenced for a study of a mutant IDH1 vaccine in newly diagnosed glioma. TCRdb's copy holds only in-frame clones and misses some; the assay was immunoSEQ multiplex PCR. The sample lists tens of thousands of clones, about nine tenths occurring once. Time point indicated: baseline, week 1 (first vaccination visit). Documented treatment: pre-vaccination baseline after standard-of-care therapy. Trimming took off 4 bases at V and 6 bases at J, with 15 bases between the two ends. CDR3 length: 15 residues. Germline V gene lookup returns CDR1 SGHVS and CDR2 FNYEAQ. This clone came up once.

This specimen was PBMCs, taken from a glioma patient treated with radiotherapy, temozolomide or both. The rearrangement links TRBV7-6 to TRBJ1-4, with D maybe TRBD1 (5 bases). This clonotype was sampled from a woman aged 40-49 years with glioma. The CDR3 nucleotides are TGTGCCAGCAGCTGGCCAAAGGGGAAAGATGAAAAACTGTTTTTT. Residues: CASSWPKGKDEKLFF.